The sequence of this T cell receptor beta chain was determined in a study of T cells after yellow fever vaccination. Study summary: Some fractions had low cell numbers, and these were prepared with SMART-Seq v4 Ultra Low Input.

The germline V gene encodes CDR1 SQVTM and CDR2 ANQGSEA. V lost 5 bases and J lost 3; bases outside the gene matches: 9. The CDR3 is 15 amino acids. This clonotype was detected ten times or more. TCRdb analysed the 5' RACE reads with MiXCR anew, one entry per CDR3 protein. Seen here are around 100,000 distinct CDR3 sequences, 8.4% observed once, and the top ten hold approximately 24%. Sequenced here: CD8+ T cells sorted from PBMCs, sampled 45 days after the yellow fever booster vaccination. The rearrangement links TRBV29-1 to TRBJ1-3, with 8 bases that match TRBD1. The source is a man aged 25 to 40 who received the YFV17D yellow fever vaccine. DNA of the CDR3: TGCAGCGTTCAGGGGGCTCCTAACCTTGGAAACACCATATATTTT. Amino acid sequence: CSVQGAPNLGNTIYF.